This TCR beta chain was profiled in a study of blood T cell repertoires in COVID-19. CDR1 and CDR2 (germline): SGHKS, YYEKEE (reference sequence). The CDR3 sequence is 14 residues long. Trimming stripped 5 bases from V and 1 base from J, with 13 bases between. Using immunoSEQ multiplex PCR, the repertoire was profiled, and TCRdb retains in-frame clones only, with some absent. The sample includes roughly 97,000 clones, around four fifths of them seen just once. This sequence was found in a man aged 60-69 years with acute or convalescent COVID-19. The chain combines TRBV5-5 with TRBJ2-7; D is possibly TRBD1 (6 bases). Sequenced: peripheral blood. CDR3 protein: CASSPSTGSYEQYF. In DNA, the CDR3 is TGTGCCAGCAGTCCCAGTACAGGGTCCTACGAGCAGTACTTC.